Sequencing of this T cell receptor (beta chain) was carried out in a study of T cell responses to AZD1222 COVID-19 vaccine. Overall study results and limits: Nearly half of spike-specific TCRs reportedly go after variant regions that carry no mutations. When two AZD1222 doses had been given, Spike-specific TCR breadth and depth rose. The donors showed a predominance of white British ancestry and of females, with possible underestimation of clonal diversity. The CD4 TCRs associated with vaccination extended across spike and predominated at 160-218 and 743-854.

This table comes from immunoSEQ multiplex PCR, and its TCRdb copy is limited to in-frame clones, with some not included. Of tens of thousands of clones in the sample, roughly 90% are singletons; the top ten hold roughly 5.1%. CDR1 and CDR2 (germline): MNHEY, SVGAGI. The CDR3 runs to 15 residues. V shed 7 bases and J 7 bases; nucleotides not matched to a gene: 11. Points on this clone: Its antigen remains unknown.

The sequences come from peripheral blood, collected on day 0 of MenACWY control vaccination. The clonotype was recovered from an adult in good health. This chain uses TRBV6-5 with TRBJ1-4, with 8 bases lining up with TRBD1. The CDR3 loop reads CASTPGTGIFEKLFF. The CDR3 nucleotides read TGTGCCAGCACTCCAGGGACAGGAATTTTTGAAAAACTGTTTTTT.